Below, 23 T cell receptor beta chains from the same sample are listed, as sequenced in a study of cytomegalovirus exposure and HLA in healthy donors (dated by TCRdb to 2017 to 2019). Preparation of the library involved the immunoSEQ multiplex PCR assay. For the multiplex PCR, a mixture combining 60 forward primers for TCR Vbeta segments and 13 reverse primers for TCR Jbeta segments was used. Sourced from immuneACCESS, this table was stored by TCRdb with only in-frame sequences that have V and J called. A share of the clones is absent; for the studies checked, an unresolved V gene accounts for under half, and the remainder has no known explanation. This sample comprises 150,000 to 200,000 clones, around three quarters of them detected only once. Around 2.3% of the sample rests with the top ten. The sequenced sample consisted of PBMCs. The receptors here all came from a woman aged 50 to 60 in good health and CMV-seronegative.

This clone was observed once. The chain combines TRBV27 with TRBJ2-7, with 10 bases fitting TRBD2. The CDR3 is 16 residues long. Trimming cost V 5 bases and J 4 bases; bases outside gene matches: 11. CDR1 and CDR2 from the germline V gene are MNHEY and SMNVEV (reference sequence). The CDR3: CASSPPGLARQYEQYF. CDR3 DNA: TGTGCCAGCAGTCCACCGGGACTAGCGAGACAATACGAGCAGTACTTC.

This clone was found once. V gene TRBV29-1 combines with J gene TRBJ2-5; 7 positions match TRBD1. The end of the DNA fits TRBJ2-7 better, so the J call may be wrong. CDR3 size: 15 residues. Germline lookup yields CDR1 SQVTM and CDR2 ANQGSEA. The chain's CDR3 is CSVEEHRGYHYEQYF. The CDR3, as DNA: TGCAGCGTTGAAGAACACAGGGGCTATCACTACGAGCAGTACTTC.

V usage is TRBV4-3 and J usage is TRBJ2-1; the match to TRBD1 covers 7 bases. CDR3 length equals 14 residues. Trimming took 3 bases from V and 9 from J; bases not matched to a gene: 8. CDR1 and CDR2 (germline): LGHNA, YSLEER. The CDR3: CASSQMGNRGEQFF. The CDR3 DNA sequence: TGCGCCAGCAGCCAGATGGGGAACAGGGGTGAGCAGTTCTTC.

The chain links TRBV11-3 to TRBJ2-2; D is possibly TRBD2 (5 bases). V lost 2 bases and J 2 bases, leaving 6 bases between the germline ends. The CDR3 sequence is 14 residues long. Germline CDR1 and CDR2: SGHNT and YENEEA. The CDR3 DNA follows: TGTGCCAGCAGCTTACGGGGAAACACCGGGGAGCTGTTTTTT. Its protein product is CASSLRGNTGELFF.

This rearrangement joins TRBV2 to TRBJ2-7, with D possibly matching TRBD2 (6 bases). The CDR3 totals 13 residues. Trimming removed 6 bases from V and 6 bases from J, with 15 bases in between. Germline values: CDR1 SNHLY, CDR2 FYNNEI. CDR3 in amino acids: CASRQGEDGEQYF. The CDR3 coding sequence is TGTGCCAGCAGGCAAGGGGAGGACGGCGAGCAGTACTTC.

This clone was seen a few times. The chain recombines TRBV5-6 with TRBJ1-1, with 7 bases aligning to TRBD1. The V gene's germline CDR1 is SGHDT and CDR2 YYEEEE. There are 16 residues in the CDR3. The V and J ends lost 4 bases and 0 bases, in that order; junction bases with no gene match: 9. The DNA for the CDR3 is TGTGCCAGCAGCCTCTACAGGGGCTTTATGAACACTGAAGCTTTCTTT. The encoded protein is CASSLYRGFMNTEAFF. Variable domain in full (rest from reference TRBV5-6 and TRBJ1-1): DAGVTQSPTHLIKTRGQQVTLRCSPKSGHDTVSWYQQALGQGPQFIFQYYEEEERQRGNFPDRFSGHQFPNYSSELNVNALLLGDSALYLCASSLYRGFMNTEAFFGQGTRLTVV.

The chain links TRBV11-3 to TRBJ2-1, with a possible D match to TRBD1 (6 bases). The CDR3 loop spans 13 amino acids. The germline V and J ends were trimmed by 5 bases and 3 bases, with 8 bases remaining between them. Per the germline V gene, CDR1 is SGHNT and CDR2 is YENEEA. CDR3 sequence: CASSPGVYNEQFF. In DNA, the CDR3 is TGTGCCAGCAGCCCAGGGGTCTACAATGAGCAGTTCTTC.

The chain combines TRBV9 with TRBJ2-1; 9 nucleotides match TRBD2. Losses at the gene ends were 2 bases for V and 4 bases for J; bases not matched to a gene: 4. CDR1 is SGDLS and CDR2 is YYNGEE in the germline V gene. The CDR3 covers 15 residues. Here the CDR3 reads CASSVGLATYNEQFF. For the CDR3, the DNA is TGTGCCAGCAGCGTCGGACTAGCGACTTACAATGAGCAGTTCTTC.

V and J are TRBV18 and TRBJ2-1, with 12 bases that match TRBD2. The V and J ends lost 3 bases and 5 bases, in that order; junction bases with no gene match: 2. CDR1 is KGHSH and CDR2 is LQKENI in the germline V gene. The CDR3 length is 15 residues. The CDR3 coding sequence is TGTGCCAGCTCACCGACTAGCGGGGGAAACAATGAGCAGTTCTTC. This sequence encodes CASSPTSGGNNEQFF.

CDR3: CASSQDLARGQETQYF. Written as DNA, the CDR3 is TGCGCCAGCAGCCAAGATTTGGCCAGGGGGCAGGAGACCCAGTACTTC. The chain recombines TRBV4-3 with TRBJ2-5; 8 nucleotides align to TRBD1. With 0 bases clipped from V and 5 bases from J, the junction kept 8 bases outside the gene matches. Germline lookup yields CDR1 LGHNA and CDR2 YSLEER. The CDR3 spans 16 residues.

The V and J genes are TRBV5-1 and TRBJ2-2, with D perhaps TRBD2 (5 bases). Per germline, CDR1 SGHRS and CDR2 YFSETQ. CDR3 length: 16 amino acids. V gave up 0 bases and J gave up 7 bases, with 16 bases separating them. CDR3 sequence: CASSLAGGSSVGELFF. The CDR3 region has the DNA TGCGCCAGCAGCTTGGCCGGTGGGAGTAGCGTCGGGGAGCTGTTTTTT.

V gene TRBV5-1 combines with J gene TRBJ2-1; TRBD2 aligns across 8 bases. Germline trimming cut 0 bases from V and 8 bases from J; bases unmatched to any gene: 7. CDR3 length equals 15 residues. Germline values: CDR1 SGHRS, CDR2 YFSETQ. Written as DNA, the CDR3 is TGCGCCAGCAGCTTGGGTCAGCTAGCGGGCCATGAGCAGTTCTTC. Translation gives CASSLGQLAGHEQFF.

This clone was seen only a few times. This chain joins TRBV9 and TRBJ2-3; a weak D match, TRBD1 (5 bases). The CDR3 totals 15 residues. CDR1 is SGDLS and CDR2 is YYNGEE in the germline V gene. V lost 4 bases and J lost 0, with 12 bases in between. For the CDR3, the DNA is TGTGCCAGCAGCCTAGGGGCTTCTAGCACAGATACGCAGTATTTT. Translating gives CASSLGASSTDTQYF.

The chain recombines TRBV18 with TRBJ1-1, with D possibly being TRBD1 (6 bases). This CDR3 comprises 13 residues. V lost 6 bases and J 4 bases, leaving 12 bases between the germline ends. The germline gives CDR1 KGHSH, CDR2 LQKENI. The CDR3 loop is CASSPLQGTEAFF. CDR3 DNA: TGTGCCAGCTCTCCCCTACAGGGCACTGAAGCTTTCTTT.

The chain uses TRBV28 and TRBJ2-7; 7 nucleotides match TRBD1. Looked up from germline, CDR1 is MDHEN and CDR2 is SYDVKM. This CDR3 comprises 14 residues. V shed 8 bases, J shed 9 bases, and the junction held 16 bases outside the gene matches. The CDR3 spells CASGGQSPFTGQYF. CDR3 coding DNA: TGTGCCAGCGGGGGACAGAGTCCCTTTACGGGGCAGTACTTC.

As DNA, the CDR3 is TGTGCCAGCAGCGTAGCAAGTAGGGAGCAAGCTTTCTTT. It is translated as CASSVASREQAFF. The chain uses TRBV9 and TRBJ1-1; D is unclear. V dropped 0 bases and J dropped 9 bases, with 12 bases sitting between them. CDR3 length: 13 amino acids. CDR1 is SGDLS and CDR2 is YYNGEE in the germline V gene.

The chain has TRBV19 and TRBJ2-5; TRBD1 matches 7 bases. Germline V gene lookup returns CDR1 LNHDA and CDR2 SQIVND (reference sequence). Trimming cost V 6 bases and J 3 bases; bases outside gene matches: 4. The CDR3 runs 13 residues. The CDR3: CASSTGTEETQYF. The CDR3 bases are TGTGCCAGTAGCACGGGGACAGAAGAGACCCAGTACTTC.

This chain joins TRBV7-3 and TRBJ1-2, with 8 bases identical to TRBD1. Trimming at V came to 8 bases and at J to 6 bases, leaving 5 bases not matched to a gene. Germline V gene sequence: CDR1 SGHTA, CDR2 FQGTGA. The CDR3 has 12 residues. CDR3 sequence reads: CASGQGTDGYTF. CDR3 nucleotides: TGTGCCAGCGGACAGGGCACCGATGGCTACACCTTC. Looking up the rest from reference TRBV7-3 and TRBJ1-2 gives the full variable domain: GAGVSQTPSNKVTEKGKYVELRCDPISGHTALYWYRQSLGQGPEFLIYFQGTGAADDSGLPNDRFFAVRPEGSVSTLKIQRTERGDSAVYLCASGQGTDGYTFGSGTRLTVV.

This chain uses TRBV15 with TRBJ1-2; D uncertain. This CDR3 has 12 amino acids. Trimming left V 0 bases short and J 4 bases short, with 3 bases between. From germline, CDR1 is LNHNV and CDR2 YYDKDF (reference sequence). The CDR3 protein is CATSRDIYGYTF. The DNA for the CDR3 is TGTGCCACCAGCAGAGATATCTATGGCTACACCTTC.

The gene calls are TRBV5-1 and TRBJ2-7, with TRBD1 as a possible D gene (6 bases). The CDR3 length is 13 residues. Germline assignment: CDR1 SGHRS and CDR2 YFSETQ. Trimming took off 0 bases at V and 7 bases at J, with 11 bases between the two ends. CDR3 bases: TGCGCCAGCAGCTTGGACAGGGTGAGGGAGCAGTACTTC. It translates to CASSLDRVREQYF.

Only a few counts were recorded for this clone. The chain carries TRBV6-4 and TRBJ2-4; TRBD2 matches 8 bases. Trimming cost V 0 bases and J 6 bases; bases outside gene matches: 4. CDR3 length: 15 residues. Germline CDR1 is MRHNA and CDR2 is SNTAGT. CDR3 DNA: TGTGCCAGCAGTGACTCTAGCGGGAAAGGAAACATTCAGTACTTC. As protein: CASSDSSGKGNIQYF.

The chain couples TRBV4-3 to TRBJ2-3; a weak D match, TRBD1 (5 bases). Germline lookup yields CDR1 LGHNA and CDR2 YSLEER. With 1 base removed from V and 5 bases from J, the gap between germline ends came to 13 bases. The CDR3 runs to 15 residues. The CDR3 loop is CASSQGDSWGDTQYF. For the CDR3, the DNA is TGCGCCAGCAGCCAAGGAGACAGTTGGGGAGATACGCAGTATTTT.

This chain joins TRBV5-1 and TRBJ2-3; TRBD2 agrees at 8 bases. CDR1 and CDR2 (germline): SGHRS, YFSETQ. The CDR3 extends over 14 amino acids. J was trimmed by 4 bases and V by 4 bases; bases with no gene match: 5. DNA for the CDR3: TGCGCCAGCAGCGTGGGACTAGTGCCAGATACGCAGTATTTT. Amino acid sequence: CASSVGLVPDTQYF. The full variable domain, completed using reference TRBV5-1 and TRBJ2-3, is KAGVTQTPRYLIKTRGQQVTLSCSPISGHRSVSWYQQTPGQGLQFLFEYFSETQRNKGNFPGRFSGRQFSNSRSEMNVSTLELGDSALYLCASSVGLVPDTQYFGPGTRLTVL.